One and the same sample provided the 20 T cell receptor beta chains below, sequenced in a study of Ad26.COV2.S vaccination and SARS-CoV-2 variants. Clones were sequenced by immunoSEQ multiplex PCR, and TCRdb holds only the in-frame ones, with some missing. The data contain 510,000 or so clones, roughly 89% of them singletons. As for treatment: roughly 20 received Ad26.COV2.S at low or high dose, single or two shots; several received placebo; per-sample allocation not given. Sampling was performed 63 days after the first vaccine or placebo injection. The source was peripheral blood, collected in a trial of Ad26.COV2.S vaccine versus placebo. These receptors all stem from a person aged 18 to 59 who received the Ad26.COV2.S COVID-19 vaccine or a placebo.

The chain couples TRBV28 to TRBJ2-3, with 10 nucleotides matching TRBD1. J gave up 3 bases and V 4 bases, and 19 bases lay outside the gene matches. The CDR3 is 20 amino acids. Per the germline V gene, CDR1 is MDHEN and CDR2 is SYDVKM. The CDR3 DNA reads TGTGCCAGCAGTTCAACCGGGACAGGGGATAGCCTCTATGGTACAGATACGCAGTATTTT. This encodes CASSSTGTGDSLYGTDTQYF. Full variable domain (outside the CDR3, taken from reference TRBV28 and TRBJ2-3): DVKVTQSSRYLVKRTGEKVFLECVQDMDHENMFWYRQDPGLGLRLIYFSYDVKMKEKGDIPEGYSVSREKKERFSLILESASTNQTSMYLCASSSTGTGDSLYGTDTQYFGPGTRLTVL.

This sequence joins TRBV7-2 and TRBJ2-5, with 7 bases lining up with TRBD2. J was trimmed by 4 bases and V by 5 bases; bases with no gene match: 10. CDR3 length: 15 amino acids. CDR1 is SGHTA and CDR2 is FQGNSA in the germline V gene. The CDR3 reads CASSRVERDLETQYF. CDR3 in DNA: TGTGCCAGCAGCCGCGTGGAGCGGGATTTAGAGACCCAGTACTTC.

The chain employs TRBV3-1 (or the pseudogene TRBV3-2) and TRBJ1-1; D is undetermined. The CDR3 is made up of 19 amino acids. The V end lost 0 bases, the J end lost 11 bases, and 31 bases lay between the germline ends. The germline gives CDR1 LGHDT, CDR2 YNNKEL (reference sequence). Here the CDR3 DNA reads TGTGCCAGCAGCCAAGATTCGATCCGGGCGCAAGGGAGCCACCAAGGGGCTTTCTTT. Translation: CASSQDSIRAQGSHQGAFF.

The chain has TRBV3-1 (or the pseudogene TRBV3-2) and TRBJ1-5, with 7 bases fitting TRBD1. Germline values: CDR1 LGHDT, CDR2 YNNKEL (reference sequence). V lost 4 bases and J lost 2; bases outside the gene matches: 26. The CDR3 runs to 22 residues. The CDR3 sequence: CASSRLLGVGQTVLSGNQPQHF. For the CDR3, the DNA is TGTGCCAGCAGCCGCCTGCTAGGCGTGGGACAGACGGTATTGTCGGGCAATCAGCCCCAGCATTTT.

The chain uses TRBV2 and TRBJ2-7; D is uncertain. The CDR3 is 14 amino acids. From germline, CDR1 is SNHLY and CDR2 FYNNEI. V was clipped by 7 bases and J by 0 bases, with 13 bases between them. CDR3 bases: TGTGCCAGCACGGGTGGGGATAGCTCCTACGAGCAGTACTTC. Protein: CASTGGDSSYEQYF.

This chain connects TRBV5-4 to TRBJ2-3; 14 bases are shared with TRBD2. Germline V lookup: CDR1 SGHNT, CDR2 YYREEE (reference sequence). The junction had 11 bases not matched to a gene; V was cut back by 5 bases and J by 6 bases. This CDR3 is built from 17 residues. The chain's CDR3 is CASSTRLAGGPGDTQYF. The DNA for the CDR3 is TGTGCCAGCAGTACTAGACTAGCGGGAGGGCCAGGCGATACGCAGTATTTT.

The chain links TRBV5-1 to TRBJ1-1, with D uncertain. The germline CDR1 and CDR2 sequences are SGHRS and YFSETQ. The CDR3 runs 14 residues. The V end was cut by 0 bases, the J end by 0 bases, with 6 bases between. CDR3 in DNA: TGCGCCAGCAGCTTGGAAGCCTTGAACACTGAAGCTTTCTTT. Residues: CASSLEALNTEAFF.

A single count supports this clone. The chain recombines TRBV5-5 with TRBJ1-5; D unclear. Germline V gene data show CDR1 as SGHKS and CDR2 as YYEKEE (reference sequence). This CDR3 has 14 residues. V lost 2 bases and J lost 4, with 10 bases in between. CDR3 sequence: CASSFDPINQPQHF. As DNA, the CDR3 is TGTGCCAGCAGCTTCGACCCGATAAATCAGCCCCAGCATTTT.

The chain has TRBV6-5 and TRBJ1-6, with a weak D call TRBD1 (5 bases). Germline CDR1 MNHEY, CDR2 SVGAGI. The CDR3 length is 15 residues. Trimming removed 8 bases at V and 7 bases at J, with 18 bases between. CDR3 nucleotides: TGTGCCAGCTATACCGGGACCATACCGAATTCACCCCTCCACTTT. It yields the protein CASYTGTIPNSPLHF.

The CDR3 loop is CASSLVGTPGEQYF. The CDR3 bases are TGTGCCAGCAGCTTAGTCGGCACCCCCGGTGAGCAGTACTTC. J is TRBJ2-7 and V is TRBV7-8; unclear D gene. The CDR3 is 14 residues long. The ends were cut back, 1 base at V and 7 bases at J, with 14 bases in the middle. CDR1 is SGHVS, CDR2 FQNEAQ, per germline.

CDR3 sequence reads: CAIRRENTGELFF. The CDR3 DNA is TGTGCCATCCGCAGGGAGAACACCGGGGAGCTGTTTTTT. The rearrangement joins TRBV10-3 to TRBJ2-2; the D gene is possibly TRBD1 (5 bases). The CDR3 runs to 13 residues. The V gene's germline CDR1 is ENHRY and CDR2 SYGVKD. V was clipped by 8 bases and J by 1 base, with 8 bases between them.

The V and J genes are TRBV5-1 and TRBJ2-1; possibly TRBD2 for D (6 bases). Germline V gene data show CDR1 as SGHRS and CDR2 as YFSETQ. The CDR3 has 14 residues. Trimming stripped 9 bases from V and 7 bases from J, with 20 bases between. The CDR3 sequence is CANEGLSRGNEQFF. The DNA for the CDR3 is TGCGCCAATGAGGGACTCAGTCGTGGGAATGAGCAGTTCTTC.

The chain recombines TRBV28 with TRBJ1-2; D is unclear. Per germline, CDR1 MDHEN and CDR2 SYDVKM. Trimming shortened V by 6 bases and J by 4 bases, and 15 bases separated the two germline ends. There are 14 residues in the CDR3. CDR3 DNA: TGTGCCAGCAGCACATTAGGGCAGTTCTATGGCTACACCTTC. Protein: CASSTLGQFYGYTF.

The rearrangement uses TRBV3-1 (or the pseudogene TRBV3-2) and TRBJ1-1, with D uncertain. Germline CDR1 LGHDT, CDR2 YNNKEL (reference sequence). Trimming removed 0 bases from V and 5 bases from J, with 7 bases in between. This CDR3 comprises 13 residues. For the CDR3, the DNA is TGTGCCAGCAGCCAAGATAGGTGGACTGAAGCTTTCTTT. Amino acid sequence: CASSQDRWTEAFF.

This chain links TRBV5-1 with TRBJ2-7; no clear D gene. Germline V gives CDR1 SGHRS, CDR2 YFSETQ. This CDR3 spans 13 amino acids. Trimming cost V 4 bases and J 3 bases, with 11 bases left between them. The CDR3 protein is CASSRQPGYEQYF. CDR3 DNA sequence: TGCGCCAGCAGCCGCCAGCCCGGCTACGAGCAGTACTTC.

In this sample, this clone turned up a few times. This chain connects TRBV18 to TRBJ1-1; unclear D gene. V dropped 3 bases and J dropped 2 bases, with 13 bases sitting between them. Germline loops: CDR1 KGHSH, CDR2 LQKENI. The CDR3 sequence is 15 residues long. The chain's CDR3 is CASSPNMRSNTEAFF. DNA of the CDR3: TGTGCCAGCTCACCGAATATGCGGTCAAACACTGAAGCTTTCTTT.

The V call is TRBV11-2, the J call TRBJ1-1; D remains unclear. The length of the CDR3 is 14 residues. The germline V gene encodes CDR1 SGHAT and CDR2 FQNNGV. V was shortened by 0 bases and J by 1 base, with 6 bases between the two germline ends. The CDR3 sequence is CASSLDTKNTEAFF. In DNA form, the CDR3 reads TGTGCCAGCAGCTTAGACACAAAGAACACTGAAGCTTTCTTT.

This clone was recorded a few times. The chain has TRBV28 and TRBJ1-5; a weak D match, TRBD1 (5 bases). V dropped 2 bases and J dropped 0 bases, with 11 bases sitting between them. CDR1 is MDHEN and CDR2 is SYDVKM in the germline V gene. The length of the CDR3 is 16 residues. The CDR3 protein is CASSLILQDSNQPQHF. CDR3 sequence (DNA): TGTGCCAGCAGTTTAATTCTACAGGATAGCAATCAGCCCCAGCATTTT.

The genes are TRBV15 and TRBJ2-7; perhaps TRBD2 as D (6 bases). This CDR3 has 16 residues. V lost 1 base, J lost 2 bases, and 15 bases lay in between. CDR1 is LNHNV and CDR2 is YYDKDF in the germline V gene (reference sequence). The CDR3 protein is CATSRGSQLAAYEQYF. CDR3 coding DNA: TGTGCCACCAGCAGAGGTAGCCAACTAGCAGCCTACGAGCAGTACTTC.

In its sample, this clone was seen a few times. V is TRBV4-2 and J is TRBJ1-1; D ambiguous. This CDR3 comprises 15 residues. CDR1 and CDR2 (germline): LGHNA, YNFKEQ. V lost 2 bases to trimming and J lost 2 bases, with 12 bases between them. The CDR3 coding sequence is TGTGCCAGCAGCCAAAACCGTGTCAGAAACACTGAAGCTTTCTTT. This translates into CASSQNRVRNTEAFF.